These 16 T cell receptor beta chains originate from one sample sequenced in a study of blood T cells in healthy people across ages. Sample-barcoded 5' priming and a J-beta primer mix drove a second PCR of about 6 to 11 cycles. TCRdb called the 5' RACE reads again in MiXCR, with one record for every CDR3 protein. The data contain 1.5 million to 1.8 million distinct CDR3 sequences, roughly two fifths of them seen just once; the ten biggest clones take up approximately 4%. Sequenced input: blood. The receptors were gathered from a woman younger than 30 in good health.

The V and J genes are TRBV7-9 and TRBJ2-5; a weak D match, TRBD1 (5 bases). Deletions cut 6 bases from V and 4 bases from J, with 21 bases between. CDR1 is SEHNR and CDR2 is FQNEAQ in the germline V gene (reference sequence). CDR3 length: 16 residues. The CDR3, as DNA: TGTGCCAGCAGTTTCTTTGGCAGGGTCGGTATAGAGACCCAGTACTTC. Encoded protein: CASSFFGRVGIETQYF.

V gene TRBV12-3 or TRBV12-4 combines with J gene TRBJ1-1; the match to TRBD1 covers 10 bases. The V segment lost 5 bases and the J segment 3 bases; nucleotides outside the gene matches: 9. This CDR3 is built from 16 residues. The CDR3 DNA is TGTGCCAGCAGTCTCGCCCCGGGACAGGGGTACACTGAAGCTTTCTTT. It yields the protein CASSLAPGQGYTEAFF.

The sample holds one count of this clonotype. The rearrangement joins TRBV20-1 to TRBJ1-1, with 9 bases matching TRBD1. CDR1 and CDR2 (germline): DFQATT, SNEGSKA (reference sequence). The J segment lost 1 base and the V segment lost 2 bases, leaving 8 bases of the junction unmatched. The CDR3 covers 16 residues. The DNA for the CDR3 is TGCAGTGCTAGAAATCCGACAGGGGGGGCGAACACTGAAGCTTTCTTT. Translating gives CSARNPTGGANTEAFF.

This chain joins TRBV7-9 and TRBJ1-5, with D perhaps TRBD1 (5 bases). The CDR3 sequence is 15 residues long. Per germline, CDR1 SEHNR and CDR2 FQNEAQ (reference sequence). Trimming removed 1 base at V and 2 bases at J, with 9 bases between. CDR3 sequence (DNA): TGTGCCAGCAGCTTAGGGGGCACCCGCAATCAGCCCCAGCATTTT. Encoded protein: CASSLGGTRNQPQHF. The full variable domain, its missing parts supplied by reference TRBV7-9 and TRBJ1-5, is DTGVSQNPRHKITKRGQNVTFRCDPISEHNRLYWYRQTLGQGPEFLTYFQNEAQLEKSRLLSDRFSAERPKGSFSTLEIQRTEQGDSAMYLCASSLGGTRNQPQHFGDGTRLSIL.

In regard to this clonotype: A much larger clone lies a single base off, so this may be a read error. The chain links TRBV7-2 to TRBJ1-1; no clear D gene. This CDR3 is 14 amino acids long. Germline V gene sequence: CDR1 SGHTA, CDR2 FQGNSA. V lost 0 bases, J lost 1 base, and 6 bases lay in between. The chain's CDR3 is CASSLAGSNTEAFF. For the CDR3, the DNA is TGTGCCAGCAGCTTAGCGGGGTCGAACACTGAAGCTTTCTTT.

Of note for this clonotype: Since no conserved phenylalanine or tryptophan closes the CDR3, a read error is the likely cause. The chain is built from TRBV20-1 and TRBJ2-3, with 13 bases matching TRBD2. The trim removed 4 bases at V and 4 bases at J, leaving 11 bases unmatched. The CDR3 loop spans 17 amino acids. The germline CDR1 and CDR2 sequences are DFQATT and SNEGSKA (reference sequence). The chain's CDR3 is CSATHDTSGREADTQYL. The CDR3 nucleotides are TGCAGTGCTACACACGATACTAGCGGGAGGGAGGCAGATACGCAGTATCTT.

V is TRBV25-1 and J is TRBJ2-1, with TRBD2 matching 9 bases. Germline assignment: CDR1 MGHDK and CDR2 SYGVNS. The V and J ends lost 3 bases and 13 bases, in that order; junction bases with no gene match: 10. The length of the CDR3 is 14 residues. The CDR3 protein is CASSDSLAGPHQFF. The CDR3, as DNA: TGTGCCAGCAGTGATTCACTAGCGGGCCCCCATCAGTTCTTC.

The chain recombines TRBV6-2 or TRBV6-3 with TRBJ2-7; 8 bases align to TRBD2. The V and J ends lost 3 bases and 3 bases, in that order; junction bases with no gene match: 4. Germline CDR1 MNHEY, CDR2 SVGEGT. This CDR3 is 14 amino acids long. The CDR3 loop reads CASSYTAGGYEQYF. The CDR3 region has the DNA TGTGCCAGCAGTTATACCGCGGGGGGCTACGAGCAGTACTTC.

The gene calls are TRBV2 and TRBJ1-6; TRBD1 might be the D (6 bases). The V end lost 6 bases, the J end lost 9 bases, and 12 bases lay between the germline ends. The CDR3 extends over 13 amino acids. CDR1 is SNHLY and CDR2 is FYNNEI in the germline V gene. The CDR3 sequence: CASSSGQTSPLHF. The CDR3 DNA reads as TGTGCCAGCAGCTCAGGACAGACTTCACCCCTCCACTTT.

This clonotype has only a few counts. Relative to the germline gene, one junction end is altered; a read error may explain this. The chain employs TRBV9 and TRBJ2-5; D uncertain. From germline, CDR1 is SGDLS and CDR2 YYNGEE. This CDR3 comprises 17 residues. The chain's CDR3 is CPSSISGGLSYQETQYF. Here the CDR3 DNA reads TGTCCCAGCAGCATCTCCGGCGGCCTTTCGTACCAAGAGACCCAGTACTTC.

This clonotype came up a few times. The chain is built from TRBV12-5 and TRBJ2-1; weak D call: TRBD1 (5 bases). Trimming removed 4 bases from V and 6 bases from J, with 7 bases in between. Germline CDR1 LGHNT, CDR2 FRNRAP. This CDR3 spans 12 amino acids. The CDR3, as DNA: TGTGCTAGTGGTTCCAGGGCCAATGAGCAGTTCTTC. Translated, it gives CASGSRANEQFF.

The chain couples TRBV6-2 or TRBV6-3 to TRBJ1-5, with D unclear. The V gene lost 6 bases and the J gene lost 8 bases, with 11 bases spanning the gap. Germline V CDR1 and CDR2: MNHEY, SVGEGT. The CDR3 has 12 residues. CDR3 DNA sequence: TGTGCCAGCAGGCTAGGACCCGAGCCCCAGCATTTT. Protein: CASRLGPEPQHF.

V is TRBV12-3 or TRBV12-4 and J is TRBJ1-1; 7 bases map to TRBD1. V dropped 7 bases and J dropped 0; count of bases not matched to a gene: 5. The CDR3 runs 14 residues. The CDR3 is CASTYRGVNTEAFF. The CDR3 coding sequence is TGTGCCAGCACCTACAGGGGCGTGAACACTGAAGCTTTCTTT.

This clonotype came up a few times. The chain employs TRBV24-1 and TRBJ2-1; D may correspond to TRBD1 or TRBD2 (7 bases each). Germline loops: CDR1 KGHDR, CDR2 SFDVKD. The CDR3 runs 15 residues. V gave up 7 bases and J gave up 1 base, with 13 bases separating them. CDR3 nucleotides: TGTGCCACCAGCCCCAGGGGGGGGTCCTACAATGAGCAGTTCTTC. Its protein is CATSPRGGSYNEQFF.

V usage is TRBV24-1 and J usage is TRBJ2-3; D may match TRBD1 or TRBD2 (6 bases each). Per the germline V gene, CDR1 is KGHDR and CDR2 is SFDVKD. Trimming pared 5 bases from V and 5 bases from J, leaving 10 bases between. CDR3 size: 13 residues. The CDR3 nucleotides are TGTGCCACCAGTGCGGGGGCGCGAGATACGCAGTATTTT. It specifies CATSAGARDTQYF.

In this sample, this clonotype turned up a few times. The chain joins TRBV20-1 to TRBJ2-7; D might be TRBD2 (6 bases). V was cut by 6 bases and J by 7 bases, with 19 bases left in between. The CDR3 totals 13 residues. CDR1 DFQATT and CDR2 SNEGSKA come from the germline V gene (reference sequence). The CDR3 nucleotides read TGCAGTGCAAACCCGGGACTGTTCAATGAGCAGTACTTC. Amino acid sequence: CSANPGLFNEQYF.